The 10 T cell receptor beta chains listed next were all sequenced from one sample in a study of blood T cell repertoires in COVID-19 (dated by TCRdb to the early 2020s). Library preparation was by the immunoSEQ multiplex PCR assay. Sourced from immuneACCESS, this table was stored by TCRdb with only in-frame sequences that have V and J called. A share of the clones is absent; for the studies checked, an unresolved V gene accounts for under half, and the remainder has no known explanation. The sample table shows some 110,000 clones, and 60% to 85% are seen once. About 6.8% of the sample lies in the top ten. The specimen was peripheral blood. The origin of the receptors is an older man with acute or convalescent COVID-19.

The chain couples TRBV29-1 to TRBJ2-5, with TRBD2 matching over 10 bases. The CDR3 runs to 15 residues. Germline V gene lookup returns CDR1 SQVTM and CDR2 ANQGSEA. The junction had 12 bases not matched to a gene; V was cut back by 6 bases and J by 5 bases. CDR3 coding DNA: TGCAGCGTCCACTACCTAGCGGGAGAGGGCGAGACCCAGTACTTC. Protein product: CSVHYLAGEGETQYF. The full variable domain, in which reference TRBV29-1 and TRBJ2-5 provide the parts outside the CDR3, is SAVISQKPSRDICQRGTSLTIQCQVDSQVTMMFWYRQQPGQSLTLIATANQGSEATYESGFVIDKFPISRPNLTFSTLTVSNMSPEDSSIYLCSVHYLAGEGETQYFGPGTRLLVL.

The chain uses TRBV27 and TRBJ1-5, with TRBD1 identical over 7 bases. CDR1 is MNHEY, CDR2 SMNVEV, per germline (reference sequence). V was clipped by 8 bases and J by 2 bases; unmatched bases: 6. This CDR3 comprises 14 residues. The CDR3 loop is CASGLTGGNQPQHF. The CDR3 DNA reads as TGTGCCAGCGGACTAACAGGGGGCAATCAGCCCCAGCATTTT.

This sequence joins TRBV11-2 and TRBJ1-1; no definite D call. The V end was cut by 6 bases, the J end by 1 base, with 9 bases between. Germline CDR1 reads SGHAT; CDR2 reads FQNNGV. This CDR3 has 13 residues. CDR3 DNA: TGTGCCAGCAGTTCCGGGGAGAACACTGAAGCTTTCTTT. Translating it yields CASSSGENTEAFF.

The chain has TRBV9 and TRBJ1-2, with TRBD1 matching 9 bases. CDR1 and CDR2 (germline): SGDLS, YYNGEE. With V trimmed by 3 bases and J by 7 bases, 10 bases remained unmatched. The CDR3 contains 15 residues. The CDR3 reads CASSARQGEIGGYTF. Here the CDR3 DNA reads TGTGCCAGCAGCGCTCGACAGGGGGAGATAGGTGGCTACACCTTC.

This clone was seen only a few times. CDR3 nucleotide sequence: TGTGCCAGTAGTAACTTCCAGGGCCTTATGGGTCAGCCCCAGCATTTT. Encoded protein: CASSNFQGLMGQPQHF. This chain links TRBV19 with TRBJ1-5; TRBD1 might be the D (5 bases). CDR1 and CDR2 (germline): LNHDA, SQIVND (reference sequence). The CDR3 contains 16 residues. Trimming shortened V by 4 bases and J by 6 bases, and 19 bases separated the two germline ends.

The chain recombines TRBV18 with TRBJ1-1; 11 nucleotides agree with TRBD1. The CDR3 spans 15 residues. The V gene's germline CDR1 is KGHSH and CDR2 LQKENI. The junction had 6 bases not matched to a gene; V was cut back by 4 bases and J by 5 bases. This chain's CDR3 is CASSQGTGGSTEAFF. The CDR3 DNA reads TGTGCCAGCTCACAGGGGACAGGGGGTAGTACTGAAGCTTTCTTT. Full variable domain (rest looked up from reference TRBV18 and TRBJ1-1): NAGVMQNPRHLVRRRGQEARLRCSPMKGHSHVYWYRQLPEEGLKFMVYLQKENIIDESGMPKERFSAEFPKEGPSILRIQQVVRGDSAAYFCASSQGTGGSTEAFFGQGTRLTVV.

The chain employs TRBV10-3 and TRBJ2-7; the match to TRBD2 covers 7 bases. The CDR3 spans 15 residues. With V trimmed by 2 bases and J by 5 bases, 9 bases remained unmatched. CDR1 and CDR2 from the germline V gene are ENHRY and SYGVKD. The CDR3 region is CAISEGYAGDHEQYF. The CDR3 DNA reads TGTGCCATCAGTGAGGGTTATGCGGGGGACCACGAGCAGTACTTC.

The V and J genes are TRBV5-4 and TRBJ2-1; 10 bases match TRBD2. J gave up 4 bases and V 4 bases, and 8 bases lay outside the gene matches. From germline, CDR1 is SGHNT and CDR2 YYREEE (reference sequence). The CDR3 contains 16 residues. As DNA, the CDR3 is TGTGCCAGCAGCCCATCTCTAGCGGGAGTGTACAATGAGCAGTTCTTC. Protein sequence: CASSPSLAGVYNEQFF.

This clone has only a few counts. The chain has TRBV4-2 and TRBJ1-6; TRBD1 matches 10 bases. CDR3 length: 15 residues. CDR1 and CDR2 from the germline V gene are LGHNA and YNFKEQ. J gave up 8 bases and V 3 bases, and 4 bases lay outside the gene matches. The CDR3 protein is CASSQSGQGYSPLHF. The CDR3 DNA is TGTGCCAGCAGCCAGTCGGGACAGGGGTATTCACCCCTCCACTTT.

The V call is TRBV7-7, the J call TRBJ2-3; D uncertain. Germline V gives CDR1 SSHAT, CDR2 FNYEAQ (reference sequence). The CDR3 is 15 amino acids. Deletions cut 1 base from V and 0 bases from J, with 8 bases between. Here the CDR3 DNA reads TGTGCCAGCAGCTTAGGCAGATCTAGCACAGATACGCAGTATTTT. Translated: CASSLGRSSTDTQYF. The whole variable domain, remainder taken from reference TRBV7-7 and TRBJ2-3, is GAGVSQSPRYKVTKRGQDVTLRCDPISSHATLYWYQQALGQGPEFLTYFNYEAQPDKSGLPSDRFSAERPEGSISTLTIQRTEQRDSAMYRCASSLGRSSTDTQYFGPGTRLTVL.